What follows is one T cell receptor beta chain and its context. The antigen is unknown. Sequencing was performed with immunoSEQ multiplex PCR; in TCRdb, only in-frame clones are kept and a portion is missing. This table has almost 95,000 clones, around 85% appearing once. The data originate from a study of T cell responses to AZD1222 COVID-19 vaccine. Study results and limitations: Among AZD1222 vaccinees, only 5 or 6 were seropositive at baseline. Reportedly, nearly half of unique spike TCRs recognized epitopes outside B.1.351/B.1.1.7 mutations. Vaccine-associated CD4 TCRs ranged over spike, dominating at 160-218 and 743-854.

CDR3 size: 14 residues. Germline-derived CDR1 and CDR2 are SNHLY and FYNNEI. With V trimmed by 2 bases and J by 2 bases, 0 bases remained unmatched. The rearrangement uses TRBV2 and TRBJ1-5, with TRBD1 identical over 7 bases. The source of this sequence is an adult who received the AZD1222 COVID-19 vaccine. The starting material was peripheral blood, obtained 28 days after the second AZD1222 dose. The CDR3 sequence is CASSEQGGNQPQHF. CDR3 DNA: TGTGCCAGCAGTGAACAGGGGGGCAATCAGCCCCAGCATTTT.